A single sample gave rise to the 25 T cell receptor beta chains below, sequenced in a study of cytomegalovirus exposure and HLA in healthy donors. Here immunoSEQ multiplex PCR was the method, and the copy in TCRdb shows in-frame clones only, minus some. The data show 150,000 to 200,000 clones, roughly three quarters seen once. The specimen sequenced was PBMCs. All receptors derive from a woman aged 25 to 45 in good health and CMV-seronegative.

As to this clone: Different DNA sequences within this sample yield the same CDR3. The CDR3 here is CAWSVSNEQFF. The CDR3 bases are TGTGCCTGGAGTGTCAGCAATGAGCAGTTCTTC. The chain links TRBV30 to TRBJ2-1; no firm D call. The germline CDR1 and CDR2 sequences are GTSNPN and SVGIG (reference sequence). This CDR3 is built from 11 residues. The germline V and J ends were trimmed by 0 bases and 6 bases, with 3 bases remaining between them. The variable domain in full, with the rest retrieved from reference TRBV30 and TRBJ2-1, is SQTIHQWPATLVQPVGSPLSLECTVEGTSNPNLYWYRQAAGRGLQLLFYSVGIGQISSEVPQNLSASRPQDRQFILSSKKLLLSDSGFYLCAWSVSNEQFFGPGTRLTVL.

This clone was recorded a few times. The V gene is TRBV27, the J gene TRBJ1-5; perhaps TRBD1 as D (6 bases). CDR3 length equals 13 residues. Trimming took 11 bases from V and 2 from J, leaving 13 bases between them. Germline CDR1 and CDR2: MNHEY and SMNVEV (reference sequence). The CDR3 sequence: CASQGDGNQPQHF. The CDR3 DNA reads as TGTGCCTCACAGGGTGACGGCAATCAGCCCCAGCATTTT.

This chain joins TRBV11-1 and TRBJ2-7; 8 bases agree with TRBD2. Trimming removed 5 bases from V and 1 base from J; junction bases left unmatched: 10. This CDR3 is built from 16 residues. Germline CDR1 reads SGHAT; CDR2 reads FQDESV (reference sequence). The CDR3 nucleotides read TGTGCCAGCAGCCCCGGGAGCCTAGCGGGTTCCTACGAGCAGTACTTC. This sequence encodes CASSPGSLAGSYEQYF.

The V gene is TRBV27, the J gene TRBJ2-5; 7 bases line up with TRBD2. The V gene end was trimmed by 5 bases and the J gene end by 4 bases; junction bases not matched to a gene: 10. The germline V gene encodes CDR1 MNHEY and CDR2 SMNVEV (reference sequence). The CDR3 consists of 15 residues. CDR3 in amino acids: CASSGRAGPGETQYF. In DNA form, the CDR3 reads TGTGCCAGCAGTGGGAGGGCAGGGCCCGGAGAGACCCAGTACTTC.

The chain couples TRBV7-2 to TRBJ1-4; D unresolved. Between the trimmed V and J ends, which lost 3 bases and 0 bases, there was a span of 5 bases. The CDR3 runs 14 residues. Germline CDR1 SGHTA, CDR2 FQGNSA. The CDR3 reads CASSLFATNEKLFF. CDR3 nucleotides: TGTGCCAGCAGCTTGTTCGCAACTAATGAAAAACTGTTTTTT.

With regard to this clone: This same CDR3 is encoded by further DNA sequences in the sample. CDR3 DNA: TGTGCCAGCTCACCGGGACAGGGCGAGACCCAGTACTTC. Translating gives CASSPGQGETQYF. The chain links TRBV18 to TRBJ2-5, with 9 bases that match TRBD1. Germline V gene sequence: CDR1 KGHSH, CDR2 LQKENI. Trimming cost V 3 bases and J 5 bases; bases outside gene matches: 1. CDR3 length: 13 residues.

The chain recombines TRBV28 with TRBJ1-5, with D perhaps matching TRBD1 (5 bases). The CDR3 totals 12 residues. Germline V lookup: CDR1 MDHEN, CDR2 SYDVKM. Deletions cut 11 bases from V and 3 bases from J, with 11 bases between. CDR3 DNA sequence: TGTGCCGAGCAGGGTCTCAATCAGCCCCAGCATTTT. Amino acid sequence: CAEQGLNQPQHF.

The rearrangement uses TRBV4-1 and TRBJ1-1; D unresolved. The CDR3 loop spans 16 amino acids. Germline-derived CDR1 and CDR2 are MGHRA and YSYEKL. V lost 3 bases, J lost 3 bases, and 17 bases lay in between. In DNA, the CDR3 is TGCGCCAGCAGCCATCCCGACCTTTGGGCGTACACTGAAGCTTTCTTT. This gives the protein CASSHPDLWAYTEAFF.

The CDR3 sequence is CASSSRLTGGYEKLFF. CDR3 bases: TGTGCCAGCAGCTCCAGACTGACAGGGGGGTATGAAAAACTGTTTTTT. V is TRBV7-6 and J is TRBJ1-4, with 9 bases lining up with TRBD1. V lost 4 bases and J lost 6; bases outside the gene matches: 9. The CDR3 has 16 amino acids. Looked up from germline, CDR1 is SGHVS and CDR2 is FNYEAQ.

The J gene is TRBJ2-7, the V gene TRBV2; possible D gene TRBD2, 5 bases. The CDR3 sequence is 16 residues long. Germline assignment: CDR1 SNHLY and CDR2 FYNNEI. Trimming shortened V by 4 bases and J by 0 bases, and 16 bases separated the two germline ends. The CDR3 here is CASSGVASRFSYEQYF. In DNA form, the CDR3 reads TGTGCCAGCAGTGGAGTAGCGTCTCGATTCTCCTACGAGCAGTACTTC.

The gene calls are TRBV6-1 and TRBJ2-3; 7 bases fit TRBD2. J gave up 3 bases and V 3 bases, and 3 bases lay outside the gene matches. Germline assignment: CDR1 MNHNS and CDR2 SASEGT. This CDR3 is 14 amino acids long. CDR3 loop: CASSDWGLTDTQYF. In DNA form, the CDR3 reads TGTGCCAGCAGTGACTGGGGACTAACAGATACGCAGTATTTT.

This chain uses TRBV29-1 with TRBJ2-2, with D unresolved. CDR3 size: 13 residues. The ends were cut back, 1 base at V and 6 bases at J, with 9 bases in the middle. The germline gives CDR1 SQVTM, CDR2 ANQGSEA. The CDR3 DNA reads as TGCAGCGTTGAAGTCGCAGTGGCCGGGGAGCTGTTTTTT. This encodes CSVEVAVAGELFF.

The chain couples TRBV19 to TRBJ1-4; 7 positions match TRBD1. Germline CDR1 reads LNHDA; CDR2 reads SQIVND (reference sequence). J was trimmed by 8 bases and V by 10 bases; bases with no gene match: 10. This CDR3 contains 13 residues. The CDR3 region is CAILETGWEKLFF. The CDR3 bases are TGTGCCATACTCGAGACAGGGTGGGAAAAACTGTTTTTT.

The chain is built from TRBV2 and TRBJ1-4; D remains unclear. Trimming removed 7 bases at V and 10 bases at J, with 13 bases between. The CDR3 consists of 12 residues. Germline CDR1 and CDR2: SNHLY and FYNNEI. The CDR3 sequence: CASTPGLVKLFF. The CDR3 DNA is TGTGCCAGCACTCCGGGTTTGGTAAAACTGTTTTTT.

This chain joins TRBV11-2 and TRBJ1-3; no clear D gene. V was trimmed by 5 bases and J by 6 bases, leaving 8 bases between them. Per the germline V gene, CDR1 is SGHAT and CDR2 is FQNNGV. The CDR3 is made up of 12 amino acids. This chain's CDR3 is CASSPVSNTIYF. The CDR3, as DNA: TGTGCCAGCAGCCCGGTCTCAAACACCATATATTTT.

The chain is built from TRBV9 and TRBJ1-2; 8 nucleotides line up with TRBD1. CDR1 and CDR2 (germline): SGDLS, YYNGEE. The CDR3 extends over 17 amino acids. The V gene end was trimmed by 3 bases and the J gene end by 4 bases; junction bases not matched to a gene: 14. The CDR3 spells CASSGFDRGRRSYGYTF. The CDR3 coding sequence is TGTGCCAGCAGCGGATTCGACAGGGGCCGGAGAAGCTATGGCTACACCTTC.

This clone was picked up a small number of times. The rearrangement joins TRBV5-1 to TRBJ1-2, with D maybe TRBD1 (6 bases). The germline V gene encodes CDR1 SGHRS and CDR2 YFSETQ. The length of the CDR3 is 13 residues. Trimming left V 5 bases short and J 4 bases short, with 12 bases between. The DNA of the CDR3 is TGCGCCAGCAGTTCGGACAGAAGCTATGGCTACACCTTC. Translation: CASSSDRSYGYTF.

This sequence joins TRBV9 and TRBJ2-1, with a possible D match to TRBD2 (5 bases). CDR3 length equals 15 residues. The germline V and J ends were trimmed by 0 bases and 6 bases, with 13 bases remaining between them. Germline V CDR1 and CDR2: SGDLS, YYNGEE. The CDR3 DNA sequence: TGTGCCAGCAGCGTAGTCGGGGATGGGTTCAATGAGCAGTTCTTC. Protein product: CASSVVGDGFNEQFF.

This chain links TRBV6-1 with TRBJ1-1; D unclear. The germline V gene encodes CDR1 MNHNS and CDR2 SASEGT. The CDR3 runs to 14 residues. Trimming stripped 6 bases from V and 1 base from J, with 12 bases between. CDR3 sequence reads: CASSPPRENTEAFF. CDR3 coding DNA: TGTGCCAGCAGCCCCCCAAGAGAGAACACTGAAGCTTTCTTT.

V is TRBV19 and J is TRBJ1-5; 9 nucleotides align to TRBD1. Germline V gives CDR1 LNHDA, CDR2 SQIVND (reference sequence). V gave up 7 bases and J gave up 0 bases; unmatched junction bases: 4. CDR3 size: 15 residues. CDR3 in amino acids: CASTTQGASNQPQHF. Written as DNA, the CDR3 is TGTGCCAGTACCACACAGGGGGCTAGCAATCAGCCCCAGCATTTT.

This clone was counted only a few times. This rearrangement joins TRBV10-3 to TRBJ1-2; no definite D call. V gave up 10 bases and J gave up 7 bases, with 16 bases separating them. Germline V lookup: CDR1 ENHRY, CDR2 SYGVKD. CDR3 length: 12 amino acids. This CDR3 is CANSGGNRGYTF. The CDR3 coding sequence is TGTGCCAACTCGGGAGGGAACCGTGGCTACACCTTC.

The V call is TRBV5-4, the J call TRBJ1-5, with 9 bases that match TRBD1. This CDR3 has 14 amino acids. The V gene's germline CDR1 is SGHNT and CDR2 YYREEE (reference sequence). Losses at the gene ends were 4 bases for V and 4 bases for J; bases not matched to a gene: 3. The CDR3 region has the DNA TGTGCCAGCAGCGAGGGGACAGGGAATCAGCCCCAGCATTTT. As protein: CASSEGTGNQPQHF. Looking up the rest from reference TRBV5-4 and TRBJ1-5 gives the full variable domain: ETGVTQSPTHLIKTRGQQVTLRCSSQSGHNTVSWYQQALGQGPQFIFQYYREEENGRGNFPPRFSGLQFPNYSSELNVNALELDDSALYLCASSEGTGNQPQHFGDGTRLSIL.

This clone was counted a few times. The genes are TRBV30 and TRBJ1-5; D is possibly TRBD1 (5 bases). V was shortened by 3 bases and J by 7 bases, with 16 bases between the two germline ends. This CDR3 is 14 amino acids long. Germline CDR1 is GTSNPN and CDR2 is SVGIG (reference sequence). The chain's CDR3 is CAWSPLGGNQPQHF. The CDR3 bases are TGTGCCTGGAGCCCGCTCGGGGGGAACCAGCCCCAGCATTTT.

V and J are TRBV2 and TRBJ2-7, with 10 nucleotides matching TRBD1. The CDR3 sequence is 14 residues long. Germline V gene data show CDR1 as SNHLY and CDR2 as FYNNEI. Losses at the gene ends were 6 bases for V and 0 bases for J; bases not matched to a gene: 2. The CDR3 nucleotides read TGTGCCAGCAGCGGGGACAGGGGCTCCTACGAGCAGTACTTC. Translating it yields CASSGDRGSYEQYF.

The V call is TRBV2, the J call TRBJ2-5; 7 nucleotides agree with TRBD2. Germline CDR1 and CDR2: SNHLY and FYNNEI. The junction had 14 bases not matched to a gene; V was cut back by 8 bases and J by 5 bases. The CDR3 consists of 15 residues. CDR3 DNA sequence: TGTGCCAGCTTAGGGCTAGCGGTGGGCGGGGAGACCCAGTACTTC. Amino acids: CASLGLAVGGETQYF.